Below, one T cell receptor beta chain is given with its context. Only in-frame clones appear in the TCRdb table, and some are missing; sequencing was by immunoSEQ multiplex PCR. The data hold roughly 130,000 clones, with under 95% observed a single time. The sample originates from a study of control samples from healthy donors and cancer patients. Trimming removed 7 bases at V and 3 bases at J, with 10 bases between. Looked up from germline, CDR1 is SEHNR and CDR2 is FQNEAQ (reference sequence). This CDR3 spans 12 amino acids. This chain links TRBV7-9 with TRBJ2-7; D not resolved. This receptor was identified in a man between 18 and 29 years old in good health. The sequencing input was blood. The CDR3 region is CASTADRYEQYF. CDR3 bases: TGTGCCAGCACCGCGGACCGCTACGAGCAGTACTTC.